A single sample is the source of the 18 T cell receptor beta chains below, sequenced in a study of cytotoxic CD8 clonotypes in ibrutinib-treated CLL. This table comes from immunoSEQ multiplex PCR, and its TCRdb copy is limited to in-frame clones, with some not included. The table records about 130,000 clones, 70% to 90% of them present only once. Specimen: PBMCs, collected after 24 months of ibrutinib treatment. The receptors shown here come from a human donor with chronic lymphocytic leukemia.

This chain uses TRBV15 with TRBJ2-7; unclear D gene. The CDR3 runs 14 residues. Trimming removed 0 bases at V and 1 base at J, with 7 bases between. Germline CDR1 LNHNV, CDR2 YYDKDF (reference sequence). CDR3 DNA sequence: TGTGCCACCAGCAGAGATGCCAGGTCCTACGAGCAGTACTTC. Translation: CATSRDARSYEQYF.

This clone showed up just once. The chain is built from TRBV28 and TRBJ2-1, with 10 bases fitting TRBD2. This CDR3 region has 14 residues. CDR1 and CDR2 (germline): MDHEN, SYDVKM. Trimming removed 0 bases from V and 15 bases from J; junction bases left unmatched: 8. The CDR3 reads CASSLWLSGGIWFF. The CDR3 region has the DNA TGTGCCAGCAGTTTATGGCTTAGCGGGGGGATTTGGTTCTTC.

The rearrangement links TRBV5-1 to TRBJ1-4; D not resolved. The CDR3 has 13 residues. V dropped 5 bases and J dropped 4 bases, with 9 bases sitting between them. In germline, CDR1 is SGHRS, CDR2 YFSETQ. The CDR3 nucleotides read TGCGCCAGCAGTCTCACCTTTAATGAAAAACTGTTTTTT. This codes for CASSLTFNEKLFF.

This clone was detected once. V gene TRBV6-1 combines with J gene TRBJ2-5, with a possible D match to TRBD2 (5 bases). V was trimmed by 5 bases and J by 1 base, leaving 11 bases between them. The length of the CDR3 is 14 residues. Germline V CDR1 and CDR2: MNHNS, SASEGT. CDR3: CASSPQRLQETQYF. In DNA form, the CDR3 reads TGTGCCAGCAGTCCCCAGCGGCTCCAAGAGACCCAGTACTTC.

The V call is TRBV5-6, the J call TRBJ2-1; D is uncertain. CDR1 SGHDT and CDR2 YYEEEE come from the germline V gene. Trimming shortened V by 0 bases and J by 5 bases, and 6 bases separated the two germline ends. The CDR3 consists of 13 residues. CDR3 bases: TGTGCCAGCAGCTTGGGGCCGGACAATGAGCAGTTCTTC. This encodes CASSLGPDNEQFF.

This clone was observed once. V and J are TRBV4-2 and TRBJ2-1; 7 nucleotides line up with TRBD2. Unmatched junction bases numbered 14, after V lost 5 bases and J lost 10 bases. Germline loops: CDR1 LGHNA, CDR2 YNFKEQ. This CDR3 is 15 amino acids long. The CDR3 is CASSGTSKLAREQFF. The CDR3 region has the DNA TGTGCCAGCAGCGGAACCTCAAAACTAGCGCGGGAGCAGTTCTTC.

The genes are TRBV27 and TRBJ2-7; the match to TRBD1 covers 8 bases. With V trimmed by 4 bases and J by 4 bases, 9 bases remained unmatched. The CDR3 length is 15 residues. CDR1 and CDR2 (germline): MNHEY, SMNVEV (reference sequence). The CDR3 DNA is TGTGCCAGCAGTTCCCAGACAGGGGAGAGGTACGAGCAGTACTTC. Translated: CASSSQTGERYEQYF.

The genes are TRBV7-2 and TRBJ1-1; D gene uncertain. The germline V gene has CDR1 SGHTA and CDR2 FQGNSA. Trimming took off 5 bases at V and 5 bases at J, with 6 bases between the two ends. The CDR3 totals 11 residues. The CDR3 sequence: CASSPRTEAFF. The CDR3 DNA follows: TGTGCCAGCAGCCCTAGGACTGAAGCTTTCTTT.

This clone was counted once. V and J are TRBV5-4 and TRBJ2-7; TRBD2 matches 9 bases. Losses at the gene ends were 4 bases for V and 5 bases for J; bases not matched to a gene: 10. Germline assignment: CDR1 SGHNT and CDR2 YYREEE (reference sequence). The CDR3 sequence is 15 residues long. Here the CDR3 DNA reads TGTGCCAGCAGCCCCGGAGTGCGGGGGGGGGACGAGCAGTACTTC. The encoded protein is CASSPGVRGGDEQYF.

The V and J genes are TRBV29-1 and TRBJ1-2; the match to TRBD1 covers 7 bases. CDR3 size: 12 residues. Germline CDR1 and CDR2: SQVTM and ANQGSEA. With 2 bases clipped from V and 8 bases from J, the junction kept 5 bases outside the gene matches. The CDR3 spells CSVESQGGGYTF. CDR3 coding DNA: TGCAGCGTTGAATCCCAGGGGGGAGGCTACACCTTC.

This chain joins TRBV7-2 and TRBJ2-1; D remains unclear. The CDR3 is made up of 11 amino acids. Trimming pared 0 bases from V and 9 bases from J, leaving 3 bases between. The germline V gene encodes CDR1 SGHTA and CDR2 FQGNSA. The CDR3 nucleotides read TGTGCCAGCAGCTTAGCTCTTGAGCAGTTCTTC. Translation gives CASSLALEQFF.

V and J are TRBV28 and TRBJ1-1; a weak D match, TRBD1 (6 bases). The CDR3 runs to 12 residues. V was pared by 3 bases and J by 11 bases, with 13 bases between. Germline V gene data show CDR1 as MDHEN and CDR2 as SYDVKM. Written as DNA, the CDR3 is TGTGCCAGCAGTTTCGGGGGCAGGTACGCTTTCTTT. This encodes CASSFGGRYAFF.

The chain links TRBV5-8 to TRBJ2-1, with 9 bases identical to TRBD2. CDR1 is SGHTS, CDR2 YDEGEE, per germline. The length of the CDR3 is 14 residues. Trimming at V came to 4 bases and at J to 12 bases, leaving 11 bases not matched to a gene. The DNA for the CDR3 is TGTGCCAGCAGCCGGGGACTAGCCCTTAGGGTGCAGTTCTTC. Its translation is CASSRGLALRVQFF.

J is TRBJ2-7 and V is TRBV28; the D gene is possibly TRBD1 (6 bases). Trimming left V 5 bases short and J 2 bases short, with 13 bases between. The CDR3 contains 14 residues. Germline-derived CDR1 and CDR2 are MDHEN and SYDVKM. The CDR3 loop is CASSPSGTPYEQYF. DNA of the CDR3: TGTGCCAGCAGTCCATCCGGGACACCCTACGAGCAGTACTTC.

This clone showed up just a few times. The genes are TRBV4-2 and TRBJ1-5; D is possibly TRBD1 (5 bases). CDR1 is LGHNA, CDR2 YNFKEQ, per germline. The CDR3 length is 16 residues. Trimming took off 0 bases at V and 3 bases at J, with 12 bases between the two ends. The CDR3 here is CASSQERQGINQPQHF. The CDR3 region has the DNA TGTGCCAGCAGCCAAGAGAGGCAGGGCATCAATCAGCCCCAGCATTTT.

The chain couples TRBV27 to TRBJ2-7, with TRBD1 matching 9 bases. This CDR3 contains 13 residues. The ends lost 6 bases at V and 5 bases at J; junction bases unmatched: 5. The germline V gene encodes CDR1 MNHEY and CDR2 SMNVEV (reference sequence). The CDR3: CASRQGARHEQYF. The CDR3 DNA reads TGTGCCAGCAGACAGGGGGCGCGTCACGAGCAGTACTTC.

The chain couples TRBV28 to TRBJ1-6, with D unclear. The V gene's germline CDR1 is MDHEN and CDR2 SYDVKM. The length of the CDR3 is 11 residues. The germline V and J ends were trimmed by 6 bases and 10 bases, with 7 bases remaining between them. The CDR3 loop reads CASSQRSPLHF. DNA of the CDR3: TGTGCCAGCAGCCAGAGGTCACCCCTCCACTTT.

This clone showed up just once. The V gene is TRBV2, the J gene TRBJ1-1; 8 bases fit TRBD1. The CDR3 contains 15 residues. J lost 7 bases, V lost 5 bases, and 12 bases had no gene match. Germline CDR1 is SNHLY and CDR2 is FYNNEI. The CDR3 loop is CASSTYRGSADEAFF. For the CDR3, the DNA is TGTGCCAGCAGTACATACAGGGGGTCTGCGGATGAAGCTTTCTTT.